This T cell receptor beta chain stems from a study of blood T cell repertoires in COVID-19. Study-level background: COVID-19 samples collected from the United States, Italy and Spain covered acute and convalescent phases. T cells, B-cell-depleted T cells, or PBMCs supplied cDNA or gDNA.

Original analysis: Amplification of reference gene primers provided the estimated nucleated cell counts. TCRdb's copy holds only in-frame clones and misses some; the assay was immunoSEQ multiplex PCR. Clone size and V and J calls were adopted from that table, with D and trimming inferred from the DNA. This table has more than 55,000 clones, 70% to 90% appearing once. The germline gives CDR1 SGHAT, CDR2 FQNNGV. This CDR3 is 14 amino acids long. The ends were cut back, 0 bases at V and 6 bases at J, with 9 bases in the middle. The chain recombines TRBV11-2 with TRBJ2-1; D is possibly TRBD1 (5 bases). The clonotype comes from a man between 60 and 70 years old with acute or convalescent COVID-19. Sequenced sample: peripheral blood. CDR3 sequence (DNA): TGTGCCAGCAGCTTAGATAGACAGAGCAATGAGCAGTTCTTC. Residues: CASSLDRQSNEQFF.